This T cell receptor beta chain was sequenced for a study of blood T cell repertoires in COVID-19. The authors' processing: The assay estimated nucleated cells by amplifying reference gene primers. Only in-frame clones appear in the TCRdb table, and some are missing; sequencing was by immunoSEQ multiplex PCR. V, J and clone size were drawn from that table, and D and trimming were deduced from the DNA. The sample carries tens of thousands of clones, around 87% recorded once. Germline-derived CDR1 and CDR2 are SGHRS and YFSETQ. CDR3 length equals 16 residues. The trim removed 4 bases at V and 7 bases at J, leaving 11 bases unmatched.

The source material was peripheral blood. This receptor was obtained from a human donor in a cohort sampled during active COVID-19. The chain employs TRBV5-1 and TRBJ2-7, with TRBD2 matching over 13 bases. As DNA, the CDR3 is TGCGCCAGCAGCCCAGACATTCCGGGACTAGCGGGGGAGCAGTACTTC. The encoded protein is CASSPDIPGLAGEQYF.